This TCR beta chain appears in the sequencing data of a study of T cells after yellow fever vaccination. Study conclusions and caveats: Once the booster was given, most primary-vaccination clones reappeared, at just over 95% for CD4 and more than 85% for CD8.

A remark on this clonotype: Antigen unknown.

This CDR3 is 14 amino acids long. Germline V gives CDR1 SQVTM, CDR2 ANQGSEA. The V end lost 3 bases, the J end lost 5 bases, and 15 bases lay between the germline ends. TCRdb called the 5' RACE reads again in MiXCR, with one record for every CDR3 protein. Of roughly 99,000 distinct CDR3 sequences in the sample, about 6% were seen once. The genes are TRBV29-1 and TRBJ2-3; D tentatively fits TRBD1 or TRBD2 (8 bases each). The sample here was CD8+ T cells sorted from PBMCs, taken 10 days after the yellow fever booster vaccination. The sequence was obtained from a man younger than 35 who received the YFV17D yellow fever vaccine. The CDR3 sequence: CSVDPGGTGDTQYF. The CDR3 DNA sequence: TGCAGCGTTGACCCGGGGGGGACAGGAGATACGCAGTATTTT.